What follows are 18 T cell receptor beta chains derived from one specimen sequenced in a study of T cell repertoires in cytomegalovirus infection. TCRdb processed the reads anew with MiXCR; each CDR3 protein has one entry. The sample holds roughly 760,000 distinct CDR3 sequences, 35% seen once. Sequencing used PBMCs. These receptors were taken from a human donor in good health (CMV status not recorded). Some clones in this sample may be carry-over from other donors' samples.

There are many counts of this clonotype. The chain uses TRBV7-2 and TRBJ2-1; 11 bases fit TRBD2. Trimming removed 3 bases from V and 1 base from J; junction bases left unmatched: 8. Germline CDR1 reads SGHTA; CDR2 reads FQGNSA. The CDR3 totals 18 residues. The CDR3 region is CASSLDPGLAGSYNEQFF. In nucleotides, the CDR3 is TGTGCCAGCAGCTTGGATCCTGGACTAGCGGGTTCCTACAATGAGCAGTTCTTC.

This clonotype was found many times. The V gene is TRBV7-8, the J gene TRBJ1-1; TRBD1 matches at 7 bases. The CDR3 runs 16 residues. Per germline, CDR1 SGHVS and CDR2 FQNEAQ. Germline trimming cut 3 bases from V and 2 bases from J; bases unmatched to any gene: 9. The chain's CDR3 is CASSLRDRGSNTEAFF. CDR3 sequence (DNA): TGTGCCAGCAGCTTGCGGGACAGAGGATCAAACACTGAAGCTTTCTTT.

This clonotype was seen more than once but under ten times. The chain employs TRBV12-3 or TRBV12-4 and TRBJ2-1; maybe TRBD1 (5 bases). V lost 1 base, J lost 10 bases, and 14 bases lay in between. The CDR3 covers 14 residues. The CDR3 protein is CASSLGGPKGEQFF. Here the CDR3 DNA reads TGTGCCAGCAGTTTAGGTGGGCCAAAGGGGGAGCAGTTCTTC.

The sample holds many counts of this clonotype. The rearrangement joins TRBV7-2 to TRBJ2-7; 10 nucleotides agree with TRBD2. V lost 1 base to trimming and J lost 7 bases; unmatched junction nucleotides: 7. The CDR3 is 15 residues long. Germline V gene data show CDR1 as SGHTA and CDR2 as FQGNSA. The CDR3 bases are TGTGCCAGCAGCTTAGGGACTAGCGGCACAGGGGAGCAGTACTTC. The encoded protein is CASSLGTSGTGEQYF.

This clonotype has only a few counts. The chain employs TRBV9 and TRBJ1-2; D ambiguous. The CDR3 is made up of 13 amino acids. Germline V gene data show CDR1 as SGDLS and CDR2 as YYNGEE. The ends were cut back, 2 bases at V and 8 bases at J, with 13 bases in the middle. This CDR3 is CASSVSHLSGYTF. CDR3 nucleotide sequence: TGTGCCAGCAGCGTCTCCCATTTATCCGGCTACACCTTC.

The rearrangement joins TRBV7-6 to TRBJ2-5; no firm D call. Trimming stripped 5 bases from V and 3 bases from J, with 16 bases between. CDR3 length: 15 residues. The germline V gene has CDR1 SGHVS and CDR2 FNYEAQ. The CDR3 sequence is CASSVIELGKETQYF. CDR3 bases: TGTGCCAGCAGCGTAATAGAATTAGGAAAAGAGACCCAGTACTTC.

The chain recombines TRBV29-1 with TRBJ2-1; 9 bases agree with TRBD1. Germline CDR1 and CDR2: SQVTM and ANQGSEA. This CDR3 has 16 amino acids. V lost 2 bases to trimming and J lost 0 bases; unmatched junction nucleotides: 5. For the CDR3, the DNA is TGCAGCGTTGAACCCGGGACAGGGAGCTCCTACAATGAGCAGTTCTTC. It encodes CSVEPGTGSSYNEQFF.

The chain carries TRBV7-2 and TRBJ2-2; the D is unclear. Trimming pared 5 bases from V and 2 bases from J, leaving 15 bases between. Germline V gene lookup returns CDR1 SGHTA and CDR2 FQGNSA. The CDR3 sequence is 16 residues long. As DNA, the CDR3 is TGTGCCAGCAGCCGATGGGTCGAACCTAACACCGGGGAGCTGTTTTTT. Protein sequence: CASSRWVEPNTGELFF. Together with reference TRBV7-2 and TRBJ2-2, the CDR3 gives the full variable domain: GAGVSQSPSNKVTEKGKDVELRCDPISGHTALYWYRQSLGQGLEFLIYFQGNSAPDKSGLPSDRFSAERTGGSVSTLTIQRTQQEDSAVYLCASSRWVEPNTGELFFGEGSRLTVL.

The rearrangement uses TRBV6-1 and TRBJ1-6, with 7 bases aligning to TRBD1. CDR3 length: 17 residues. Germline V gives CDR1 MNHNS, CDR2 SASEGT. Germline trimming cut 5 bases from V and 10 bases from J; bases unmatched to any gene: 17. The CDR3 coding sequence is TGTGCCAGCAGTTCAAAGGGGGCAGGAACATTATCCTCACCCCTCCACTTT. Protein product: CASSSKGAGTLSSPLHF.

In its sample, this clonotype was seen a few times. The chain links TRBV4-1 to TRBJ1-1; TRBD1 agrees at 12 bases. V was clipped by 2 bases and J by 4 bases; unmatched bases: 8. Per the germline V gene, CDR1 is MGHRA and CDR2 is YSYEKL. The CDR3 runs 17 residues. The CDR3 nucleotides are TGCGCCAGCAGCCAACCGGGACAGGGGGCGAAGGGCACTGAAGCTTTCTTT. Encoded protein: CASSQPGQGAKGTEAFF.

As for this clonotype: A much more abundant neighbour one base away suggests this may be a read error. CDR3 nucleotide sequence: TGCGCCAGCAGCCTAACCGAATGGGGGGACGTAGGCGGGGAGCTGTTTTTT. Its protein product is CASSLTEWGDVGGELFF. The chain has TRBV4-1 and TRBJ2-2; maybe TRBD2 (6 bases). Germline-derived CDR1 and CDR2 are MGHRA and YSYEKL. V was shortened by 4 bases and J by 7 bases, with 22 bases between the two germline ends. The CDR3 totals 17 residues.

J is TRBJ1-2 and V is TRBV24-1; D is ambiguous. The CDR3 runs to 13 residues. The V gene lost 4 bases and the J gene lost 8 bases, with 13 bases spanning the gap. Germline-derived CDR1 and CDR2 are KGHDR and SFDVKD. CDR3 nucleotides: TGTGCCACCAGTGAAAGGGAAGCGGGCGGCTACACCTTC. Its translation: CATSEREAGGYTF.

J is TRBJ2-3 and V is TRBV2, with 11 bases identical to TRBD2. J lost 4 bases, V lost 6 bases, and 12 bases had no gene match. CDR1 is SNHLY and CDR2 is FYNNEI in the germline V gene. The CDR3 is 17 amino acids. The CDR3 here is CASSRAPLAGVSDTQYF. The CDR3 DNA is TGTGCCAGCAGCCGCGCCCCACTAGCGGGGGTTTCAGATACGCAGTATTTT.

This clonotype showed up just a few times. This chain links TRBV20-1 with TRBJ2-1; 8 nucleotides align to TRBD2. Germline V lookup: CDR1 DFQATT, CDR2 SNEGSKA (reference sequence). The junction had 26 bases not matched to a gene; V was cut back by 1 base and J by 9 bases. The CDR3 has 20 residues. The CDR3 sequence is CSARGYGTRSPFIGAREQFF. The CDR3 DNA is TGCAGTGCTAGAGGTTACGGGACTAGAAGTCCCTTCATAGGAGCACGTGAGCAGTTCTTC.

The V and J genes are TRBV5-1 and TRBJ2-1; 7 positions agree with TRBD2. Germline CDR1 is SGHRS and CDR2 is YFSETQ. The CDR3 is made up of 18 amino acids. The V and J ends lost 4 bases and 5 bases, in that order; junction bases with no gene match: 18. In nucleotides, the CDR3 is TGCGCCAGCAGCCTCAGGGCCTCGGGGGGACTACTACACAATGAGCAGTTCTTC. Translation: CASSLRASGGLLHNEQFF.

This clonotype was seen a few times. The CDR3 bases are TGCAGTGCTAGCCTGCGGCTAGCCCAGTCCAATGAGCAGTTCTTC. Its protein product is CSASLRLAQSNEQFF. The V call is TRBV20-1, the J call TRBJ2-1; maybe TRBD2 (5 bases). The CDR3 spans 15 residues. Germline-derived CDR1 and CDR2 are DFQATT and SNEGSKA (reference sequence). V lost 3 bases and J lost 6, with 18 bases in between.

The chain recombines TRBV9 with TRBJ1-2; TRBD1 matches at 8 bases. Trimming took 3 bases from V and 3 from J; bases not matched to a gene: 1. The CDR3 totals 13 residues. From germline, CDR1 is SGDLS and CDR2 YYNGEE. CDR3 sequence reads: CASSDRGDYGYTF. The CDR3, as DNA: TGTGCCAGCAGCGACAGGGGGGACTATGGCTACACCTTC. The full variable domain, its missing parts supplied by reference TRBV9 and TRBJ1-2, is DSGVTQTPKHLITATGQRVTLRCSPRSGDLSVYWYQQSLDQGLQFLIQYYNGEERAKGNILERFSAQQFPDLHSELNLSSLELGDSALYFCASSDRGDYGYTFGSGTRLTVV.

The chain employs TRBV28 and TRBJ1-3; D perhaps matches TRBD1 (5 bases). CDR1 MDHEN and CDR2 SYDVKM come from the germline V gene. This CDR3 has 16 amino acids. Trimming took off 5 bases at V and 0 bases at J, with 14 bases between the two ends. The DNA for the CDR3 is TGTGCCAGCAGTGGTTCCGGGACCCTCTCTGGAAACACCATATATTTT. Its protein is CASSGSGTLSGNTIYF.